The subject of this entry is one T cell receptor (beta chain). Its antigen is not known. The PCR contained 60 Vbeta and 13 Jbeta primers. Here immunoSEQ multiplex PCR was the method, and the copy in TCRdb shows in-frame clones only, minus some. The sample holds about 78,000 clones, around 81% seen once. This entry belongs to a study of cytomegalovirus exposure and HLA in healthy donors. Study-level points and caveats: An analysis done earlier found most TCR beta V segments productive about 87% or about 30% of the time. TCR beta V- and J-gene trimming was later associated with a missense DCLRE1C variant. HLA restriction was apparent for most CMV-associated TCR beta chains in a later analysis.

V trimming: 1 base; J trimming: 5 bases; junction bases outside the gene matches: 3. The CDR3 spans 14 residues. CDR1 and CDR2 from the germline V gene are MGHRA and YSYEKL. The sequenced sample consisted of PBMCs. The TCR was taken from a male donor in good health and CMV-seronegative. The rearrangement uses TRBV4-1 and TRBJ2-7; 9 bases match TRBD1. The CDR3 here is CASSQAQGADEQYF. In DNA form, the CDR3 reads TGCGCCAGCAGCCAAGCACAGGGGGCCGACGAGCAGTACTTC.